This TCR beta chain was sequenced in a study of T cell responses to AZD1222 COVID-19 vaccine. As regards this clone: The antigen remains unidentified.

CDR3 size: 15 residues. Germline lookup yields CDR1 SGHTS and CDR2 YDEGEE. V lost 0 bases, J lost 5 bases, and 6 bases stayed unmatched. Study-level findings and limits: Spike-specific TCR breadth and depth went up after people got two AZD1222 doses. Mapped onto spike, vaccine-associated CD4 TCRs spanned it and were dominant at 160-218 and 743-854.

This table comes from immunoSEQ multiplex PCR, and its TCRdb copy is limited to in-frame clones, with some not included. The table has some 84,000 clones, approximately 86% seen once; the top ten hold approximately 8%. The TCR comes from an adult in good health. This material consisted of peripheral blood, taken on day 0 of AZD1222 vaccination. This chain connects TRBV5-8 to TRBJ1-1; 8 bases fit TRBD1. The CDR3 nucleotides read TGTGCCAGCAGCTTGGGGTACAGGGGGATAACTGAAGCTTTCTTT. Its protein product is CASSLGYRGITEAFF.